Listed here are 30 T cell receptor beta chains from one sample, sequenced in a study of a mutant IDH1 vaccine in newly diagnosed glioma. For these TCRs, the target antigens are not known. Specified time point: week 11, during vaccination. In every dose of vaccine, 300 ug of mutant IDH1 20-mer peptide was given alongside topical imiquimod. Assay used: immunoSEQ multiplex PCR; TCRdb lists only in-frame clones, some missing. The table has tens of thousands of clones, about 81% seen once. The sample consisted of PBMCs, taken from a glioma patient whose treatment included an IDH1 peptide vaccine. The receptors here all came from a woman between 50 and 59 years old with glioma.

The chain carries TRBV7-2 and TRBJ1-4; no definite D call. With 1 base removed from V and 8 bases from J, the gap between germline ends came to 8 bases. Germline V gives CDR1 SGHTA, CDR2 FQGNSA. The CDR3 is 13 residues long. The CDR3 reads CASSLERREKLFF. Here the CDR3 DNA reads TGTGCCAGCAGCTTAGAGCGGCGGGAAAAACTGTTTTTT.

V gene TRBV19 combines with J gene TRBJ1-2; D possibly corresponds to TRBD1 (6 bases). This CDR3 comprises 13 residues. V was cut by 7 bases and J by 5 bases, with 14 bases left in between. The germline CDR1 and CDR2 sequences are LNHDA and SQIVND (reference sequence). The CDR3 sequence: CASTGGPEYGYTF. Here the CDR3 DNA reads TGTGCCAGTACTGGGGGGCCGGAGTATGGCTACACCTTC.

The chain combines TRBV29-1 with TRBJ2-7, with D possibly matching TRBD2 (7 bases). V lost 5 bases to trimming and J lost 6 bases, with 17 bases between them. CDR1 is SQVTM and CDR2 is ANQGSEA in the germline V gene. CDR3 length equals 13 residues. In nucleotides, the CDR3 is TGCAGCGTTCGGGGGGCTGCGTTCTCCGAGCAGTACTTC. Amino acid sequence: CSVRGAAFSEQYF.

V gene TRBV27 combines with J gene TRBJ1-2; D gene ambiguous. CDR1 and CDR2 (germline): MNHEY, SMNVEV (reference sequence). Trimming cost V 6 bases and J 4 bases, with 21 bases left between them. The CDR3 loop spans 16 amino acids. DNA of the CDR3: TGTGCCAGCAGCTTGACCGGGCCCCTCGCGCTCTATGGCTACACCTTC. It encodes CASSLTGPLALYGYTF.

This clone was counted a single time. This chain links TRBV4-1 with TRBJ2-1; TRBD2 matches 7 bases. Trimming at V came to 8 bases and at J to 9 bases, leaving 16 bases not matched to a gene. From germline, CDR1 is MGHRA and CDR2 YSYEKL. The CDR3 loop spans 15 amino acids. This CDR3 reads CASSVSGGEVGEQFF. The CDR3 DNA follows: TGCGCCAGCTCTGTGTCGGGGGGTGAAGTCGGTGAGCAGTTCTTC.

The CDR3 spells CASSRSRDLNTGELFF. CDR3 bases: TGTGCCAGCAGCCGGTCCCGGGACTTGAACACCGGGGAGCTGTTTTTT. The genes are TRBV7-9 and TRBJ2-2, with a tentative D call TRBD2 (6 bases). Trimming shortened V by 5 bases and J by 1 base, and 14 bases separated the two germline ends. The V gene's germline CDR1 is SEHNR and CDR2 FQNEAQ (reference sequence). The CDR3 loop spans 16 amino acids.

In regard to this clone: Its ends do not fully match the called genes, so a read error is possible. Other nucleotide sequences in the sample specify the same CDR3. The CDR3 protein is CASSPYGQGKSPLHF. The CDR3 nucleotides are TGCGCCAGCAGTCCCTACGGACAGGGAAAGTCACCCCTCCACTTT. V and J are TRBV2 and TRBJ1-6; TRBD1 aligns across 8 bases. This CDR3 comprises 15 residues. The V gene's germline CDR1 is SNHLY and CDR2 FYNNEI.

The chain couples TRBV4-1 to TRBJ1-2; D perhaps matches TRBD1 (6 bases). Per germline, CDR1 MGHRA and CDR2 YSYEKL. The CDR3 is 15 residues long. The V end lost 0 bases, the J end lost 1 base, and 9 bases lay between the germline ends. CDR3 sequence: CASSQDYRVNYGYTF. CDR3 nucleotide sequence: TGCGCCAGCAGCCAAGATTACAGGGTTAACTATGGCTACACCTTC.

This chain uses TRBV7-8 with TRBJ2-7; 12 bases align to TRBD2. This CDR3 is 17 amino acids long. CDR1 is SGHVS and CDR2 is FQNEAQ in the germline V gene. V lost 5 bases, J lost 6 bases, and 14 bases stayed unmatched. The CDR3 DNA reads TGTGCCAGCAGCCCGAAAACTAGCGGGGGGCCCTCCCGCGAGCAGTACTTC. Its translation: CASSPKTSGGPSREQYF. The entire variable domain, with the rest obtained from reference TRBV7-8 and TRBJ2-7, is as follows: GAGVSQSPRYKVAKRGQDVALRCDPISGHVSLFWYQQALGQGPEFLTYFQNEAQLDKSGLPSDRFFAERPEGSVSTLKIQRTQQEDSAVYLCASSPKTSGGPSREQYFGPGTRLTVT.

This clone was counted between two and nine times. The chain couples TRBV4-1 to TRBJ1-2, with 8 positions matching TRBD1. Per the germline V gene, CDR1 is MGHRA and CDR2 is YSYEKL. Germline trimming cut 4 bases from V and 0 bases from J; bases unmatched to any gene: 7. This CDR3 region has 16 residues. As DNA, the CDR3 is TGCGCCAGCAGCCCTCCGGACAGGGTGGCTAACTATGGCTACACCTTC. It codes for CASSPPDRVANYGYTF.

The chain has TRBV5-4 and TRBJ1-6; weak D call: TRBD1 (6 bases). The CDR3 spans 18 residues. Germline V gene data show CDR1 as SGHNT and CDR2 as YYREEE (reference sequence). V lost 0 bases, J lost 0 bases, and 13 bases lay in between. The CDR3 region has the DNA TGTGCCAGCAGCTTGGCGGGACAAGCGAGCTCCTATAATTCACCCCTCCACTTT. It codes for CASSLAGQASSYNSPLHF.

The chain links TRBV27 to TRBJ1-1; 7 bases line up with TRBD1. This CDR3 spans 13 amino acids. After removal of 3 bases from V and 5 bases from J, the junction contained 3 bases not matched to a gene. Germline loops: CDR1 MNHEY, CDR2 SMNVEV (reference sequence). The CDR3 DNA follows: TGTGCCAGCAGTTTCACCAGGGGGACTGAAGCTTTCTTT. Translation gives CASSFTRGTEAFF.

The DNA of the CDR3 is TGTGCCAGCAGTCTCCGGGGCGCACTTCCCGGGGAGCTGTTTTTT. Its translation: CASSLRGALPGELFF. The chain uses TRBV6-1 and TRBJ2-2; the D gene could be TRBD1 or TRBD2 (5 bases each). The CDR3 has 15 residues. Germline V CDR1 and CDR2: MNHNS, SASEGT. V dropped 5 bases and J dropped 6 bases, with 16 bases sitting between them.

The chain combines TRBV9 with TRBJ2-7, with D possibly being TRBD1 (6 bases). CDR3 length equals 14 residues. Germline assignment: CDR1 SGDLS and CDR2 YYNGEE. Trimming left V 3 bases short and J 0 bases short, with 10 bases between. CDR3 sequence reads: CASSAQGTSYEQYF. In DNA, the CDR3 is TGTGCCAGCAGCGCCCAGGGGACCTCCTACGAGCAGTACTTC.

This clone came up once. The CDR3 nucleotides read TGTGCCAGCAGCCCTACACCTTGGGGCTACACCTTC. Translation gives CASSPTPWGYTF. V usage is TRBV28 and J usage is TRBJ1-2, with D uncertain. This CDR3 has 12 residues. Germline CDR1 reads MDHEN; CDR2 reads SYDVKM. Trimming cost V 6 bases and J 8 bases, with 13 bases left between them.

This clone was recorded a few times. The gene calls are TRBV7-9 and TRBJ1-1; weak D call: TRBD1 (6 bases). Per germline, CDR1 SEHNR and CDR2 FQNEAQ (reference sequence). Trimming left V 2 bases short and J 4 bases short, with 11 bases between. This CDR3 region has 14 residues. CDR3 sequence (DNA): TGTGCCAGCAGCTTAATTAAGGGGGGCACTGAAGCTTTCTTT. This translates into CASSLIKGGTEAFF.

Only one count was recorded for this clone. This chain links TRBV7-6 with TRBJ1-1; no reliable D call. V was shortened by 3 bases and J by 2 bases, with 10 bases between the two germline ends. Looked up from germline, CDR1 is SGHVS and CDR2 is FNYEAQ. This CDR3 comprises 14 residues. The CDR3, as DNA: TGTGCCAGCAGCTTGGACCCAGTAAACACTGAAGCTTTCTTT. This codes for CASSLDPVNTEAFF.

The chain is built from TRBV4-3 and TRBJ1-2; 7 nucleotides match TRBD1. The V and J ends lost 1 base and 4 bases, in that order; junction bases with no gene match: 12. This CDR3 has 17 residues. Looked up from germline, CDR1 is LGHNA and CDR2 is YSLEER. The chain's CDR3 is CASSQVQGVRIPYGYTF. Written as DNA, the CDR3 is TGCGCCAGCAGCCAAGTCCAGGGGGTCCGAATACCCTATGGCTACACCTTC.

This sequence joins TRBV19 and TRBJ1-1; 8 nucleotides agree with TRBD1. The V segment lost 4 bases and the J segment 5 bases; nucleotides outside the gene matches: 6. Germline values: CDR1 LNHDA, CDR2 SQIVND (reference sequence). The CDR3 sequence is 14 residues long. The CDR3 sequence is CASSSRQGLTEAFF. CDR3 DNA sequence: TGTGCCAGTAGTAGTCGACAGGGGCTGACTGAAGCTTTCTTT.

The chain combines TRBV7-9 with TRBJ2-1; D gene ambiguous. V lost 5 bases, J lost 3 bases, and 11 bases lay in between. CDR1 and CDR2 (germline): SEHNR, FQNEAQ (reference sequence). This CDR3 region has 14 residues. The DNA for the CDR3 is TGTGCCAGCAGCCCTGCTGGCTACTACAATGAGCAGTTCTTC. Protein product: CASSPAGYYNEQFF. Full variable domain (outside the CDR3, taken from reference TRBV7-9 and TRBJ2-1): DTGVSQNPRHKITKRGQNVTFRCDPISEHNRLYWYRQTLGQGPEFLTYFQNEAQLEKSRLLSDRFSAERPKGSFSTLEIQRTEQGDSAMYLCASSPAGYYNEQFFGPGTRLTVL.

V gene TRBV19 combines with J gene TRBJ2-7; the D gene is possibly TRBD2 (6 bases). Between the trimmed V and J ends, which lost 3 bases and 0 bases, there was a span of 15 bases. Germline values: CDR1 LNHDA, CDR2 SQIVND (reference sequence). This CDR3 contains 16 residues. The CDR3 protein is CASSIQRTISSYEQYF. The CDR3, as DNA: TGTGCCAGTAGTATTCAGAGGACTATAAGCTCCTACGAGCAGTACTTC.

The rearrangement links TRBV27 to TRBJ1-1, with 7 bases identical to TRBD1. The germline CDR1 and CDR2 sequences are MNHEY and SMNVEV (reference sequence). The trim removed 2 bases at V and 9 bases at J, leaving 12 bases unmatched. The CDR3 consists of 15 residues. The CDR3 DNA follows: TGTGCCAGCAGTTTAGACAAACAGGGGAAACTAAAAGCTTTCTTT. This gives the protein CASSLDKQGKLKAFF.

The chain is built from TRBV30 and TRBJ2-3, with 9 nucleotides matching TRBD1. CDR1 and CDR2 (germline): GTSNPN, SVGIG (reference sequence). This CDR3 has 16 residues. V gave up 1 base and J gave up 4 bases; unmatched junction bases: 9. CDR3 in DNA: TGTGCCTGGAGTGATCCGGGACAGGGTTTTTCAGATACGCAGTATTTT. Protein product: CAWSDPGQGFSDTQYF.

This chain joins TRBV5-4 and TRBJ2-7; 7 bases are shared with TRBD1. The V and J ends lost 0 bases and 5 bases, in that order; junction bases with no gene match: 2. The germline V gene has CDR1 SGHNT and CDR2 YYREEE (reference sequence). This CDR3 is 13 amino acids long. This CDR3 is CASSLAGGDEQYF. DNA for the CDR3: TGTGCCAGCAGCTTGGCAGGGGGAGACGAGCAGTACTTC.

The CDR3 is CASSLGSRGVQETQYF. Here the CDR3 DNA reads TGTGCCAGCAGCTTAGGGTCGAGGGGGGTCCAAGAGACCCAGTACTTC. The chain uses TRBV7-9 and TRBJ2-5; the D gene could be TRBD1 or TRBD2 (6 bases each). Looked up from germline, CDR1 is SEHNR and CDR2 is FQNEAQ (reference sequence). With 1 base removed from V and 1 base from J, the gap between germline ends came to 13 bases. This CDR3 contains 16 residues.

The chain combines TRBV10-3 with TRBJ2-2, with 10 bases that match TRBD1. The germline CDR1 and CDR2 sequences are ENHRY and SYGVKD. The length of the CDR3 is 15 residues. J gave up 4 bases and V 4 bases, and 3 bases lay outside the gene matches. The CDR3 protein is CAISGGQGGTGELFF. CDR3 coding DNA: TGTGCCATCAGTGGAGGACAGGGGGGCACCGGGGAGCTGTTTTTT.

The rearrangement links TRBV13 to TRBJ2-3, with TRBD2 matching over 9 bases. CDR1 PRHDT and CDR2 FYEKMQ come from the germline V gene (reference sequence). V was clipped by 1 base and J by 1 base; unmatched bases: 3. The CDR3 consists of 16 residues. This chain's CDR3 is CASSLEAGGGTDTQYF. CDR3 nucleotides: TGTGCCAGCAGCTTAGAAGCGGGGGGCGGCACAGATACGCAGTATTTT.

The rearrangement joins TRBV9 to TRBJ2-7; TRBD2 might be the D (5 bases). This CDR3 region has 13 residues. CDR1 is SGDLS and CDR2 is YYNGEE in the germline V gene. The germline V and J ends were trimmed by 2 bases and 5 bases, with 11 bases remaining between them. CDR3 in DNA: TGTGCCAGCAGCGTGTCCGGGGTCAACGAGCAGTACTTC. Its protein is CASSVSGVNEQYF.

The chain recombines TRBV10-3 with TRBJ1-5; D ambiguous. The CDR3 consists of 17 residues. The germline V gene encodes CDR1 ENHRY and CDR2 SYGVKD. V was pared by 5 bases and J by 5 bases, with 22 bases between. The CDR3 nucleotides read TGTGCCATCAGTTCCGGCTCGACACCCACTGGGGATCAGCCCCAGCATTTT. Translation: CAISSGSTPTGDQPQHF.

This clone has just one count. This chain links TRBV5-1 with TRBJ1-4; TRBD1 agrees at 9 bases. CDR1 SGHRS and CDR2 YFSETQ come from the germline V gene. The CDR3 has 16 residues. V lost 4 bases, J lost 7 bases, and 11 bases stayed unmatched. CDR3 sequence: CASSRTGDGGTEKLFF. CDR3 sequence (DNA): TGCGCCAGCAGCCGGACAGGGGACGGAGGCACTGAAAAACTGTTTTTT.